This entry features one T cell receptor beta chain sequence. What it binds is unknown. The data were taken from a study of cytomegalovirus exposure and HLA in healthy donors. Study results and caveats: The likely origin of a cluster of highly shared sequence variants was a sequencing artifact.

Germline values: CDR1 MNHEY, CDR2 SVGAGI. This CDR3 is 14 amino acids long. V lost 5 bases and J lost 0, with 8 bases in between. 60 Vbeta and 13 Jbeta primers were used in PCR. In the authors' workflow: Unique TCR beta chains totaled some 78 million in a later count, with around 11 million of them shared. Sequencing was performed with immunoSEQ multiplex PCR; in TCRdb, only in-frame clones are kept and a portion is missing. V and J calls and clone size are those listed in that table; D and trimming were worked out from the DNA. The sample shows roughly 110,000 clones, about four fifths of them seen only once.

The sample was PBMCs. The clonotype was recovered from a man aged 25-45 years in good health and CMV-seropositive. The chain joins TRBV6-5 to TRBJ1-3, with D tentatively TRBD1 (6 bases). The CDR3 nucleotides are TGTGCCAGCAGTGTCAGGGGCTCTGGAAACACCATATATTTT. Translation: CASSVRGSGNTIYF.